What follows are 6 T cell receptor beta chains derived from one specimen sequenced in a study of control samples from healthy donors and cancer patients (TCRdb year 2020). Library method: the immunoSEQ multiplex PCR assay. What TCRdb holds here is the immuneACCESS table cut down to in-frame rearrangements. Part of the clones is not present; checked against another copy, under half of the missing clones reflect an unresolved V gene, and the others are unexplained. Counted in this sample were approximately 160,000 clones; more than 85% of them appeared once. Approximately 2% of the sample comes from the top ten. The material sequenced was blood. The receptors here all came from a woman between 40 and 50 years old in good health.

The chain joins TRBV6-4 to TRBJ2-7; TRBD2 matches 14 bases. Germline lookup yields CDR1 MRHNA and CDR2 SNTAGT. The CDR3 sequence is 15 residues long. V dropped 6 bases and J dropped 4; count of bases not matched to a gene: 5. DNA of the CDR3: TGTGCCAGCAGGAGACTAGCGGGGGGGCCTTACGAGCAGTACTTC. This gives the protein CASRRLAGGPYEQYF.

The chain employs TRBV29-1 and TRBJ1-2; no clear D. Germline-derived CDR1 and CDR2 are SQVTM and ANQGSEA. V shed 7 bases and J shed 4 bases, with 10 bases lying between them. The CDR3 extends over 11 amino acids. The CDR3: CSALEGYGYTF. The DNA for the CDR3 is TGCAGCGCCCTCGAGGGCTATGGCTACACCTTC.

This chain links TRBV6-2 or TRBV6-3 with TRBJ1-5; D is undetermined. The CDR3 runs to 12 residues. Trimming cost V 6 bases and J 7 bases, with 10 bases left between them. Germline loops: CDR1 MNHEY, CDR2 SVGEGT. CDR3: CASSPSTQPQHF. The CDR3 DNA follows: TGTGCCAGCAGCCCCTCGACACAGCCCCAGCATTTT.

The V and J genes are TRBV4-1 and TRBJ2-5; TRBD1 or TRBD2 may be the D gene (5 bases each). With 1 base removed from V and 4 bases from J, the gap between germline ends came to 13 bases. The germline V gene has CDR1 MGHRA and CDR2 YSYEKL. The CDR3 extends over 15 amino acids. CDR3 bases: TGCGCCAGCAGCCAAGGGGGGACGGCGGGAGAGACCCAGTACTTC. Its protein product is CASSQGGTAGETQYF.

J is TRBJ1-2 and V is TRBV11-2; perhaps TRBD1 as D (6 bases). The CDR3 is 15 residues long. CDR1 and CDR2 (germline): SGHAT, FQNNGV. The V and J ends lost 5 bases and 7 bases respectively, with 20 bases between them. In nucleotides, the CDR3 is TGTGCCAGCAGCCCCCCGATTGGGGACACGGGTGGCTACACCTTC. It encodes CASSPPIGDTGGYTF.

The chain joins TRBV7-9 to TRBJ2-1; D unclear. Trimming removed 4 bases at V and 3 bases at J, with 13 bases between. The CDR3 is 15 residues long. Germline assignment: CDR1 SEHNR and CDR2 FQNEAQ (reference sequence). CDR3 DNA sequence: TGTGCCAGCAGCTACGGGTCAGGTTTCTACAATGAGCAGTTCTTC. This encodes CASSYGSGFYNEQFF.